This T cell receptor beta chain was identified in a study of vaccination effects on CD4 cells after COVID-19. Study summary: Each person got two doses of an mRNA SARS-CoV-2 vaccine, BNT162b2 or mRNA-1273. Sample donation by two convalescent patients took place 16 days and one week before vaccination. Points from the study as a whole: Clones arising from infection and from vaccination showed marked clonal contraction late after vaccination. Convalescents' post-vaccination spike-reactive clones were chiefly new, vaccine-induced ones.

Sequencing was preceded by expansion of antigen-specific CD4+ T cells with viral peptide pools in the ViraFEST assay. Isolating CD4+ T cells followed around nine days of culture. The person was diagnosed with PCR-confirmed SARS-CoV-2 infection between March and December 2020. Trimming stripped 7 bases from V and 4 bases from J, with 10 bases between. The germline CDR1 and CDR2 sequences are SNHLY and FYNNEI. CDR3 length: 12 amino acids. TCRdb's copy holds only in-frame clones and misses some; the assay was immunoSEQ multiplex PCR. This sample has some 56,000 clones, with around 76% found just once. The sample holds a few counts of this clone. As yet, its antigen is unknown.

The sequence derives from a human donor who had a prior SARS-CoV-2 infection. The chain employs TRBV2 and TRBJ2-5; tentatively, D is TRBD2 (6 bases). The input for sequencing was CD4+ T cells from PBMCs cultured with HIV peptides, taken before COVID-19 vaccination. Subset specified: HIV-1 Nef peptide pool negative control/reference culture. The CDR3 coding sequence is TGTGCCAGCACTATCGGGGGAGAGACCCAGTACTTC. It specifies CASTIGGETQYF.